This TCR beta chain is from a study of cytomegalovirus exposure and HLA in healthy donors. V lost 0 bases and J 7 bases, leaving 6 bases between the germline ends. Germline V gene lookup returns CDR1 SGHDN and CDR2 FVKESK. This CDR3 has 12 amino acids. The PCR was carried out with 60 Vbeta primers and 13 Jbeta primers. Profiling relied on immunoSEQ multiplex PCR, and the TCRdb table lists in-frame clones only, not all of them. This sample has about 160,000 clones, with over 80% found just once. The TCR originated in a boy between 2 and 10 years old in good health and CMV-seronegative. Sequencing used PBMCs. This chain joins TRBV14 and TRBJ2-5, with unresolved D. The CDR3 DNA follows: TGTGCCAGCAGCCAAGATCGGGTGACCCAGTACTTC. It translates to CASSQDRVTQYF.